These T cell receptor beta chains were read from a single sample in a study of blood T cell repertoires in COVID-19. The method was immunoSEQ multiplex PCR; TCRdb's version includes in-frame clones alone and lacks a portion of them. Of 110,000 or so clones listed, around 84% are singletons. The sequencing input was peripheral blood. Every receptor here comes from a man aged 35 to 55 with acute or convalescent COVID-19. The conserved cysteine and the conserved F or W are not part of the CDR3 here. The order of the fields is CDR3 length, V gene, J gene, D gene, CDR3 protein. D genes are given only for firm matches.

14	TRBV6-2/TRBV6-3	TRBJ1-2	TRBD1	ASSPRRTGLGRGYT
11	TRBV12-5	TRBJ1-1	NA	AVARAENTEAF
13	TRBV5-1	TRBJ2-3	NA	ASSPEYTGFDTQY
12	TRBV29-1	TRBJ2-5	NA	SVEDGWRGETQY
14	TRBV7-3	TRBJ2-3	TRBD2	ASSSGLAGASDTQY
12	TRBV9	TRBJ1-2	NA	ASSVNQGIYGYT
14	TRBV4-3	TRBJ1-3	NA	ASSQGVGAGGNTIY
14	TRBV30	TRBJ1-6	NA	AWSVAGATYNSPLH
17	TRBV7-9	TRBJ2-2	TRBD1	ASSLGGWGQGALSGELF
13	TRBV11-2	TRBJ2-7	NA	ASSLGGGGSYEQY
13	TRBV5-4	TRBJ2-1	TRBD2	ASSLKSGGGNEQF
13	TRBV5-4	TRBJ2-7	NA	ASSPQGGRSYEQY
14	TRBV9	TRBJ2-5	NA	ASSVAPVASEGTQY
10	TRBV2	TRBJ2-7	NA	ASSAAGVEQY
12	TRBV12-5	TRBJ1-1	TRBD1	ASGWGQWNTEAF
12	TRBV19	TRBJ2-1	NA	ASKTRGANNEQF
10	TRBV29-1	TRBJ2-7	TRBD1	SARGQVDEQY
12	TRBV3-1/TRBV3-2	TRBJ1-1	TRBD1	ASTRQGGNTEAF
13	TRBV7-9	TRBJ2-1	TRBD1	ASSLGQGGYNEQF
12	TRBV5-1	TRBJ1-2	NA	ASSRQTAEYGYT
13	TRBV7-9	TRBJ1-1	TRBD1	ASSPRQGMNTEAF
12	TRBV27	TRBJ2-2	NA	ASSDRTNTGELF
13	TRBV24-1	TRBJ2-1	TRBD1	ATSDPRDRDNEQF
13	TRBV30	TRBJ2-7	NA	AWSPTETISYEQY
11	TRBV11-2	TRBJ2-7	TRBD1	ASSVGQGYEQY
14	TRBV4-1	TRBJ1-6	NA	ASSQVETGWGSPLH
13	TRBV3-1/TRBV3-2	TRBJ2-2	NA	ASSHQGYNAGELF
14	TRBV18	TRBJ2-3	TRBD2	ASSPPGGGAADTQY
11	TRBV29-1	TRBJ2-7	TRBD1	SVREGQGAVLS
12	TRBV10-1	TRBJ2-3	TRBD1	ASSRTGDPDTQY
14	TRBV15	TRBJ1-5	TRBD1	ATSTPRTGDSQPQH
15	TRBV7-2	TRBJ1-3	TRBD1	ASSPQPGTVSGNTIY
16	TRBV7-2	TRBJ2-1	TRBD2	ASSLVGQRGGLTNEQF
13	TRBV27	TRBJ1-2	TRBD1	ASSLFSDRPYGYT
9	TRBV10-3	TRBJ2-7	NA	AISRSHEQY
13	TRBV30	TRBJ2-2	NA	AWSQRGGHTGELF
14	TRBV4-2	TRBJ2-1	TRBD1	ASSPTGTGADNEQF
10	TRBV3-1/TRBV3-2	TRBJ2-5	NA	ASSQNSETQY
11	TRBV30	TRBJ1-1	NA	AWSVQAHTEAF
11	TRBV3-1/TRBV3-2	TRBJ2-7	NA	ASSLRVSYEQY